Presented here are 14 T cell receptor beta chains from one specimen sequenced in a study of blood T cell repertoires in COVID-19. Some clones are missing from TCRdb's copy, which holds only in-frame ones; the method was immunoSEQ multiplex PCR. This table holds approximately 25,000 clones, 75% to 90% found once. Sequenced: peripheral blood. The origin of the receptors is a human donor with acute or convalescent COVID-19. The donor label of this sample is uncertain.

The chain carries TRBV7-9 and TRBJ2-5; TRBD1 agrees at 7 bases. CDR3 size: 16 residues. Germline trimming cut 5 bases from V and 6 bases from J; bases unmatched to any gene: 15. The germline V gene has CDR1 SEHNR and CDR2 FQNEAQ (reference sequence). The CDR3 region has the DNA TGTGCCAGCAGCGGGCAGGGGGACCTACTAATAAAGACCCAGTACTTC. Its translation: CASSGQGDLLIKTQYF.

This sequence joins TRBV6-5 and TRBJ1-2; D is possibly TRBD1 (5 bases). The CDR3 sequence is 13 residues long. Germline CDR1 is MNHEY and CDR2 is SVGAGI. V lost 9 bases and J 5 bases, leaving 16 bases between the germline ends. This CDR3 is CASSSRGGYGYTF. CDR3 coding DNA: TGTGCCAGTTCATCTCGGGGGGGTTATGGCTACACCTTC.

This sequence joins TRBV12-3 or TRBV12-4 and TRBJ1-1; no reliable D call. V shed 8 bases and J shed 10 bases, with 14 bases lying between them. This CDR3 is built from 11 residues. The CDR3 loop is CASSGPLVAFF. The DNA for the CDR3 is TGTGCCAGCTCAGGCCCCTTGGTAGCTTTCTTT.

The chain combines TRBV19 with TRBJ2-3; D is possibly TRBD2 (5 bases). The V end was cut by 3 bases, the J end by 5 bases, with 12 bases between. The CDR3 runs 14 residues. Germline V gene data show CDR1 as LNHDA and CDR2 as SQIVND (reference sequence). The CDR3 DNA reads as TGTGCCAGTAGTATGGCAGCCCGGGGAGATACGCAGTATTTT. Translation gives CASSMAARGDTQYF.

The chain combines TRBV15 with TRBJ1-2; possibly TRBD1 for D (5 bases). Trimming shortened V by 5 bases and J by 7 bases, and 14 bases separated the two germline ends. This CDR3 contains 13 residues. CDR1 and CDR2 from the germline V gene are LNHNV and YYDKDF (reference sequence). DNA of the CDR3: TGTGCCACCAGCCTCACCAGGGATAGTGGCTACACCTTC. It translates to CATSLTRDSGYTF. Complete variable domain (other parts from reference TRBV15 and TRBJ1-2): DAMVIQNPRYQVTQFGKPVTLSCSQTLNHNVMYWYQQKSSQAPKLLFHYYDKDFNNEADTPDNFQSRRPNTSFCFLDIRSPGLGDTAMYLCATSLTRDSGYTFGSGTRLTVV.

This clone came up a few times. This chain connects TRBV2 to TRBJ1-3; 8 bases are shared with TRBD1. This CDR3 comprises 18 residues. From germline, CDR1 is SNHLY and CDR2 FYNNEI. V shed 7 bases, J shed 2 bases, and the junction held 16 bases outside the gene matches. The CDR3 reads CASTADPRQGITGNTIYF. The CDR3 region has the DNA TGTGCCAGCACGGCCGACCCCCGACAGGGGATTACTGGAAACACCATATATTTT. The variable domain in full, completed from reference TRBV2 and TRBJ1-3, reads EPEVTQTPSHQVTQMGQEVILRCVPISNHLYFYWYRQILGQKVEFLVSFYNNEISEKSEIFDDQFSVERPDGSNFTLKIRSTKLEDSAMYFCASTADPRQGITGNTIYFGEGSWLTVV.

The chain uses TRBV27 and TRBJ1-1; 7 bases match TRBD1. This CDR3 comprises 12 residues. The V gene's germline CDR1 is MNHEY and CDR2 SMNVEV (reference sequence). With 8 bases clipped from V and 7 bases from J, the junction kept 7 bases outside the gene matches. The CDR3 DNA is TGTGCCAGCGGGGCTAGACAGGGTGAAGCTTTCTTT. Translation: CASGARQGEAFF.

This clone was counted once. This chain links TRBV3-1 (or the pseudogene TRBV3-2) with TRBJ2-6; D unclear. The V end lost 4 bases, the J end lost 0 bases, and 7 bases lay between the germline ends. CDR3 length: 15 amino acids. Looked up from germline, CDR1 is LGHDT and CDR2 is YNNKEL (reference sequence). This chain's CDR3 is CASSPPGSGANVLTF. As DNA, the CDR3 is TGTGCCAGCAGCCCCCCAGGCTCTGGGGCCAACGTCCTGACTTTC.

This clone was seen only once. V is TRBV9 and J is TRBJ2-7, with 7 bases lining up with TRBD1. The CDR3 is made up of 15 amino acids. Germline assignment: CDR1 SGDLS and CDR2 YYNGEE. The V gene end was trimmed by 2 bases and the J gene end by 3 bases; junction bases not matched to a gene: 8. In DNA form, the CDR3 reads TGTGCCAGCAGCGTCCACACGACAGGGCTCTACGAGCAGTACTTC. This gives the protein CASSVHTTGLYEQYF.

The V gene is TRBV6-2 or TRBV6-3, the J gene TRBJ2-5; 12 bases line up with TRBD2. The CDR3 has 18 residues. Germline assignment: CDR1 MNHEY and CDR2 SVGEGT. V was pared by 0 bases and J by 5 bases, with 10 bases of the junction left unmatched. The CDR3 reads CASSYSLRLAGVGETQYF. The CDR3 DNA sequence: TGTGCCAGCAGTTACTCGTTGAGACTAGCGGGGGTCGGTGAGACCCAGTACTTC.

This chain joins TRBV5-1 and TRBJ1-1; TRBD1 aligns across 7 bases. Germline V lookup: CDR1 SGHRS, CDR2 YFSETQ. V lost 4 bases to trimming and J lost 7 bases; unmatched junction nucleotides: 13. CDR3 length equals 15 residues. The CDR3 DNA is TGCGCCAGCAGCACACAGGGGAAGGGTCAAGATGAAGCTTTCTTT. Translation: CASSTQGKGQDEAFF.

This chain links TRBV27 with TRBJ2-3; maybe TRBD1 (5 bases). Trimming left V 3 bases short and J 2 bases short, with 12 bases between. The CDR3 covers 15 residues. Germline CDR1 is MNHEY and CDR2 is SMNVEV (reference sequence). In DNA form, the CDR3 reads TGTGCCAGCAGTTTGGGGCCGCCCTACACAGATACGCAGTATTTT. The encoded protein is CASSLGPPYTDTQYF.

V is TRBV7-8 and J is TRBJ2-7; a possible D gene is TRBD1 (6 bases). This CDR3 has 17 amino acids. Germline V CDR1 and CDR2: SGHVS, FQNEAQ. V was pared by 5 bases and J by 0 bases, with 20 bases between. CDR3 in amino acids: CASSNWAGTLYSYEQYF. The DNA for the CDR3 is TGTGCCAGCAGCAATTGGGCCGGGACACTTTACTCCTACGAGCAGTACTTC.

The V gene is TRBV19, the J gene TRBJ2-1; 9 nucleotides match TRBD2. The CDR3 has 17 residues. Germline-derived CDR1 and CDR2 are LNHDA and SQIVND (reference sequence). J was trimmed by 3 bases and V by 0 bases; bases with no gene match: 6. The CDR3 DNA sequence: TGTGCCAGTAGTATAGATGGGAGCGGGGGGTTCTACAATGAGCAGTTCTTC. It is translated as CASSIDGSGGFYNEQFF.